A selection of T cell receptor beta chains follows, all from one sample in a study of metastatic and nonmetastatic thyroid tumors. MiXCR reprocessed the PCR reads for TCRdb. The table has about 13,000 clones, around 25% seen once. Input material: adjacent normal tissue. These receptors came from a female donor with papillary thyroid cancer or a benign thyroid nodule (not recorded which). Some clones in this sample may be carry-over from other donors' samples. Each CDR3 is given with its conserved first and last residue. Each record gives: J gene, V gene, D gene, clone size, CDR3 protein, CDR3 DNA. D genes are given only for firm matches. Not every row has a clone size; where given, it reads once, few, many or a size class.

J: TRBJ1-1; V: TRBV27; D: NA; size: NA; CDR3: CASSLSTIAEAFF; DNA: TGTGCCAGCAGTTTATCCACAATCGCTGAAGCTTTCTTT
J: TRBJ2-1; V: TRBV28; D: NA; size: NA; CDR3: CASSQPSASADEQFF; DNA: TGTGCCAGCAGTCAGCCCAGCGCCTCCGCTGATGAGCAGTTCTTC
J: TRBJ2-1; V: TRBV5-6; D: TRBD2; size: many; CDR3: CASSQISGLAGAGEQFF; DNA: TGTGCCAGCAGCCAAATATCGGGACTAGCGGGAGCGGGGGAGCAGTTCTTC
J: TRBJ1-5; V: TRBV28; D: NA; size: few; CDR3: CASSLNQPQHF; DNA: TGTGCCAGCAGTTTAAATCAGCCCCAGCATTTT
J: TRBJ2-3; V: TRBV6-1; D: TRBD2; size: large; CDR3: CASSDGGGTQYF; DNA: TGTGCCAGCAGTGATGGGGGGGGTACGCAGTATTTT
J: TRBJ1-2; V: TRBV20-1; D: TRBD1; size: medium-sized; CDR3: CSAHRDRAGAYGYTF; DNA: TGCAGTGCCCACCGGGACAGGGCTGGGGCCTATGGCTACACCTTC
J: TRBJ1-1; V: TRBV28; D: NA; size: NA; CDR3: CASRPREAAFEAFF; DNA: TGTGCCAGCAGGCCGCGAGAGGCGGCCTTTGAAGCTTTCTTT
J: TRBJ2-1; V: TRBV9; D: TRBD2; size: NA; CDR3: CASSVLAGENEQFF; DNA: TGTGCCAGCAGCGTCCTAGCGGGAGAAAATGAGCAGTTCTTC
J: TRBJ2-1; V: TRBV7-2; D: TRBD2; size: many; CDR3: CASSPPPGLAFTYNEQFF; DNA: TGTGCCAGCAGCCCCCCTCCGGGACTAGCGTTCACCTACAATGAGCAGTTCTTC
J: TRBJ2-1; V: TRBV20-1; D: NA; size: NA; CDR3: CSAISSGPYNEQFF; DNA: TGCAGTGCTATCTCAAGCGGGCCTTACAATGAGCAGTTCTTC
J: TRBJ1-1; V: TRBV6-1; D: TRBD1; size: NA; CDR3: CASSRSGGMNTEAFF; DNA: TGTGCCAGCAGTCGCTCAGGGGGCATGAACACTGAAGCTTTCTTT
J: TRBJ1-2; V: TRBV28; D: NA; size: once; CDR3: CASSGGKLNGYTF; DNA: TGTGCCAGCAGCGGGGGAAAGTTGAATGGCTACACCTTC
J: TRBJ2-1; V: TRBV27; D: NA; size: medium-sized; CDR3: CASSLNRVAYNEQFF; DNA: TGTGCCAGCAGTCTGAACCGGGTCGCCTACAATGAGCAGTTCTTC
J: TRBJ1-2; V: TRBV28; D: TRBD1; size: NA; CDR3: CASSLGPGTGGLTF; DNA: TGTGCCAGCAGTTTAGGGCCCGGGACAGGGGGACTCACCTTC
J: TRBJ2-7; V: TRBV7-8; D: NA; size: medium-sized; CDR3: CASAWGTPYEQYF; DNA: TGTGCCAGCGCCTGGGGGACCCCCTACGAGCAGTACTTC
J: TRBJ2-2; V: TRBV6-2/TRBV6-3; D: TRBD1; size: few; CDR3: CASSYSMDRGELFF; DNA: TGTGCCAGCAGTTACTCAATGGACAGGGGGGAGCTGTTTTTT
J: TRBJ1-1; V: TRBV14; D: TRBD1; size: many; CDR3: CASSQEVSDRGAWLGTEAFF; DNA: TGTGCCAGCAGCCAAGAGGTCTCGGACAGGGGCGCTTGGCTAGGGACTGAAGCTTTCTTT
J: TRBJ1-5; V: TRBV6-1; D: NA; size: medium-sized; CDR3: CASRGSNQPQHF; DNA: TGTGCCAGCCGGGGGAGCAATCAGCCCCAGCATTTT
J: TRBJ1-2; V: TRBV9; D: NA; size: NA; CDR3: CASSVGGTNQGGNYGYTF; DNA: TGTGCCAGCAGCGTAGGGGGGACTAACCAAGGAGGTAACTATGGCTACACCTTC
J: TRBJ2-7; V: TRBV12-3/TRBV12-4; D: NA; size: few; CDR3: CASSLTHEQYF; DNA: TGTGCCAGCAGTTTAACCCACGAGCAGTACTTC
J: TRBJ2-7; V: TRBV11-2; D: TRBD1; size: few; CDR3: CASSLDSGQGTYEQYF; DNA: TGTGCCAGCAGCTTAGACTCCGGACAGGGCACCTACGAGCAGTACTTC
J: TRBJ2-3; V: TRBV18; D: TRBD2; size: NA; CDR3: CASFRASGSPNRQYF; DNA: TGTGCCAGCTTTCGAGCTAGCGGGAGTCCTAATAGGCAGTATTTT
J: TRBJ2-7; V: TRBV6-1; D: TRBD2; size: NA; CDR3: CASSDTRLAGGIGEQYF; DNA: TGTGCCAGCAGCGACACAAGACTAGCGGGAGGAATAGGGGAGCAGTACTTC
J: TRBJ2-2; V: TRBV10-2; D: NA; size: NA; CDR3: CASSVRRGSSGELFF; DNA: TGCGCCAGCAGTGTACGGCGTGGATCCTCCGGGGAGCTGTTTTTT
J: TRBJ1-5; V: TRBV20-1; D: NA; size: NA; CDR3: CSARESGDQPQHF; DNA: TGCAGTGCTAGAGAGTCAGGAGATCAGCCCCAGCATTTT
J: TRBJ2-1; V: TRBV28; D: NA; size: few; CDR3: CASRGSGPAQFF; DNA: TGTGCCAGCAGGGGAAGCGGGCCGGCTCAGTTCTTC
J: TRBJ1-6; V: TRBV6-1; D: NA; size: few; CDR3: CASSEISNPNSPLHF; DNA: TGTGCCAGCAGTGAAATAAGCAACCCAAATTCACCCCTCCACTTT
J: TRBJ1-5; V: TRBV11-1; D: NA; size: NA; CDR3: CASSEAGPRVSCNQPQHF; DNA: TGTGCCAGCAGCGAAGCGGGGCCCCGGGTGTCGTGCAATCAGCCCCAGCATTTT
J: TRBJ2-1; V: TRBV2; D: TRBD2; size: few; CDR3: CASSESSGDGQFF; DNA: TGTGCCAGCAGTGAGTCTAGCGGTGATGGTCAGTTCTTC
J: TRBJ2-2; V: TRBV5-1; D: NA; size: NA; CDR3: CARVPRAVRTPGSCFF; DNA: TGCGCCAGGGTCCCCAGGGCTGTGCGAACACCGGGTAGCTGTTTTTTT
J: TRBJ2-7; V: TRBV12-3/TRBV12-4; D: TRBD1; size: medium-sized; CDR3: CASSLRQGRTLSSYEQYF; DNA: TGTGCCAGCAGTTTAAGACAGGGGCGCACGTTAAGCTCCTACGAGCAGTACTTC
J: TRBJ1-5; V: TRBV20-1; D: NA; size: once; CDR3: CSARDRGGQPQHF; DNA: TGCAGTGCTAGAGATAGAGGAGGTCAGCCCCAGCATTTT
J: TRBJ2-2; V: TRBV6-1; D: NA; size: NA; CDR3: CASSEVVRDTGELFF; DNA: TGTGCCAGCAGTGAAGTGGTCCGGGACACCGGGGAGCTGTTTTTT
J: TRBJ2-7; V: TRBV11-1; D: TRBD2; size: NA; CDR3: CASSYLAGGSYEQYF; DNA: TGTGCCAGCAGCTATCTAGCGGGAGGGTCCTACGAGCAGTACTTC
J: TRBJ2-3; V: TRBV12-5; D: NA; size: few; CDR3: CASGPLDSGEADTQYF; DNA: TGTGCTAGTGGGCCCCTCGACAGCGGTGAGGCAGATACGCAGTATTTT
J: TRBJ1-4; V: TRBV6-1; D: TRBD1; size: NA; CDR3: CASTGGTDNEKLFF; DNA: TGTGCCAGCACTGGCGGGACAGATAATGAAAAACTGTTTTTT
J: TRBJ1-1; V: TRBV30; D: NA; size: few; CDR3: CAWNRDTEAFF; DNA: TGTGCCTGGAATAGGGACACTGAAGCTTTCTTT
J: TRBJ1-5; V: TRBV4-1; D: NA; size: NA; CDR3: CASIQDRGSGPQHF; DNA: TGCGCCAGCATCCAGGATAGGGGGTCGGGGCCCCAGCATTTT
J: TRBJ1-2; V: TRBV6-1; D: NA; size: NA; CDR3: CASSPRGLFYGYTF; DNA: TGTGCCAGCAGTCCCCGGGGCCTATTCTATGGCTACACCTTC
J: TRBJ2-6; V: TRBV4-1; D: NA; size: many; CDR3: CASSQVGVSGANVLTF; DNA: TGCGCCAGCAGCCAAGTAGGTGTCTCTGGGGCCAACGTCCTGACTTTC
J: TRBJ1-2; V: TRBV6-6; D: NA; size: NA; CDR3: CASSSSPGIYGYTF; DNA: TGTGCCAGCAGTTCCTCCCCCGGAATTTATGGCTACACCTTC
J: TRBJ1-2; V: TRBV3-1; D: TRBD1; size: NA; CDR3: CDSSQVGGSGYTF; DNA: TGTGACAGCAGCCAAGTAGGGGGCAGTGGCTACACCTTC
J: TRBJ1-5; V: TRBV5-1; D: NA; size: many; CDR3: CASSQETGFNQPQHF; DNA: TGCGCCAGCAGCCAAGAGACGGGGTTCAATCAGCCCCAGCATTTT
J: TRBJ2-1; V: TRBV11-3; D: NA; size: medium-sized; CDR3: CASSLMDSANNEQFF; DNA: TGTGCCAGCAGCTTAATGGACAGCGCCAACAATGAGCAGTTCTTC
J: TRBJ1-5; V: TRBV5-1; D: NA; size: many; CDR3: CASSLGYSNQPQHF; DNA: TGCGCCAGCAGCTTGGGGTATAGCAATCAGCCCCAGCATTTT
J: TRBJ2-7; V: TRBV6-1; D: NA; size: medium-sized; CDR3: CASSDSTYRGTYEQYF; DNA: TGTGCCAGCAGTGATTCGACTTATCGGGGGACCTACGAGCAGTACTTC
J: TRBJ2-7; V: TRBV11-2; D: NA; size: NA; CDR3: CASSPSGSAYEQYF; DNA: TGTGCCAGCAGCCCATCCGGGAGTGCCTACGAGCAGTACTTC
J: TRBJ1-1; V: TRBV6-1; D: TRBD1; size: few; CDR3: CASSIWTGATEAFF; DNA: TGTGCCAGCAGTATCTGGACAGGCGCCACTGAAGCTTTCTTT
J: TRBJ2-3; V: TRBV18; D: NA; size: many; CDR3: CASSSDFLPTDTQYF; DNA: TGTGCCAGCTCATCGGACTTCCTACCCACAGATACGCAGTATTTT
J: TRBJ1-2; V: TRBV12-3/TRBV12-4; D: NA; size: NA; CDR3: CASMRQAVYTF; DNA: TGTGCCAGCATGAGACAGGCGGTCTACACCTTC
J: TRBJ2-1; V: TRBV12-5; D: TRBD1; size: medium-sized; CDR3: CASGIGQADEQFF; DNA: TGTGCTAGTGGAATAGGACAGGCGGATGAGCAGTTCTTC
J: TRBJ2-1; V: TRBV6-1; D: NA; size: NA; CDR3: CASSVEGMSEQFF; DNA: TGTGCCAGCAGTGTGGAGGGGATGAGTGAGCAGTTCTTC
J: TRBJ1-1; V: TRBV27; D: NA; size: few; CDR3: CASSSFLNTEAFF; DNA: TGTGCCAGCAGTTCCTTTTTGAACACTGAAGCTTTCTTT
J: TRBJ2-6; V: TRBV9; D: NA; size: NA; CDR3: CASSPSGANVLTF; DNA: TGTGCCAGCAGTCCATCTGGGGCCAACGTCCTGACTTTC
J: TRBJ1-2; V: TRBV10-2; D: NA; size: few; CDR3: CASSEGDGVMGSNGYTF; DNA: TGCGCCAGCAGTGAAGGGGACGGAGTCATGGGGTCCAATGGCTACACCTTC
J: TRBJ2-2; V: TRBV7-2; D: NA; size: NA; CDR3: CASSPYRGTGELFF; DNA: TGTGCCAGCAGCCCCTACCGGGGAACCGGGGAGCTGTTTTTT
J: TRBJ2-7; V: TRBV6-1; D: NA; size: medium-sized; CDR3: CASTTPGVGEQYF; DNA: TGTGCCAGCACCACCCCGGGGGTCGGCGAGCAGTACTTC
J: TRBJ2-7; V: TRBV14; D: NA; size: few; CDR3: CASSRGHIPTYEQYF; DNA: TGTGCCAGCAGCCGGGGACATATACCTACCTACGAGCAGTACTTC
J: TRBJ2-2; V: TRBV24-1; D: TRBD1; size: medium-sized; CDR3: CATMRQGATGELFF; DNA: TGTGCCACCATGAGGCAGGGGGCCACCGGGGAGCTGTTTTTT